The 27 T cell receptor beta chains presented below share a single source sample, sequenced in a study of cytomegalovirus exposure and HLA in healthy donors. This PCR relied on a set of 60 Vbeta primers and 13 Jbeta primers. Libraries were prepared by immunoSEQ multiplex PCR; TCRdb keeps only in-frame clonotypes and omits some of them. The sample lists 60,000 to 75,000 clones, roughly 70% occurring once. Source material: PBMCs. Every receptor here comes from a man aged 45 to 65 in good health and CMV-seronegative.

The chain is built from TRBV30 and TRBJ1-6, with 11 bases matching TRBD1. CDR3 length: 15 amino acids. CDR1 and CDR2 from the germline V gene are GTSNPN and SVGIG (reference sequence). V gave up 3 bases and J gave up 7 bases; unmatched junction bases: 5. CDR3 nucleotides: TGTGCCTGGAGGGGGACAGGGGGGGAAAATTCACCCCTCCACTTT. Translating gives CAWRGTGGENSPLHF.

The CDR3, as DNA: TGCGCCAGCAGCCGCGTAGAGCTGATTAGCACAGATACGCAGTATTTT. This sequence encodes CASSRVELISTDTQYF. The V gene is TRBV4-1, the J gene TRBJ2-3; D not certain. This CDR3 comprises 16 residues. CDR1 is MGHRA and CDR2 is YSYEKL in the germline V gene. Trimming shortened V by 4 bases and J by 0 bases, and 14 bases separated the two germline ends.

The V and J genes are TRBV9 and TRBJ1-3; 8 bases line up with TRBD1. The CDR3 totals 16 residues. CDR1 SGDLS and CDR2 YYNGEE come from the germline V gene. The ends lost 3 bases at V and 1 base at J; junction bases unmatched: 6. CDR3 loop: CASSAPGGGSGNTIYF. The CDR3 bases are TGTGCCAGCAGCGCCCCAGGGGGCGGTTCTGGAAACACCATATATTTT.

This chain uses TRBV10-2 with TRBJ2-2, with 9 bases matching TRBD2. The CDR3 is 17 residues long. The germline CDR1 and CDR2 sequences are WSHSY and SAAADI. V shed 2 bases, J shed 3 bases, and the junction held 7 bases outside the gene matches. CDR3 bases: TGCGCCAGCAGTGAGGTCGGGACTAGCTCGTACACCGGGGAGCTGTTTTTT. Its translation is CASSEVGTSSYTGELFF.

The chain links TRBV11-3 to TRBJ1-1; D ambiguous. CDR1 and CDR2 from the germline V gene are SGHNT and YENEEA. This CDR3 has 13 amino acids. With 1 base removed from V and 3 bases from J, the gap between germline ends came to 6 bases. The DNA for the CDR3 is TGTGCCAGCAGCTTAGGCAGATACACTGAAGCTTTCTTT. This gives the protein CASSLGRYTEAFF. The full variable domain, in which reference TRBV11-3 and TRBJ1-1 provide the parts outside the CDR3, is EAGVVQSPRYKIIEKKQPVAFWCNPISGHNTLYWYLQNLGQGPELLIRYENEEAVDDSQLPKDRFSAERLKGVDSTLKIQPAELGDSAVYLCASSLGRYTEAFFGQGTRLTVV.

This clone was detected once. V gene TRBV11-2 combines with J gene TRBJ1-1; TRBD1 matches 11 bases. V gave up 2 bases and J gave up 6 bases; unmatched junction bases: 11. Germline lookup yields CDR1 SGHAT and CDR2 FQNNGV. The CDR3 sequence is 17 residues long. CDR3 nucleotides: TGTGCCAGCAGCTTAATCGACTACCGGACAGGGGGCCCTGAAGCTTTCTTT. This gives the protein CASSLIDYRTGGPEAFF.

The genes are TRBV6-1 and TRBJ1-1; tentatively, D is TRBD1 (5 bases). V lost 2 bases, J lost 1 base, and 17 bases lay in between. Germline CDR1 is MNHNS and CDR2 is SASEGT. The CDR3 consists of 17 residues. CDR3 nucleotide sequence: TGTGCCAGCAGTGAATTGGGGCCTCCCCTGGGGAACACTGAAGCTTTCTTT. Its protein is CASSELGPPLGNTEAFF.

The CDR3 spells CASRGTGVSYEQYF. The CDR3, as DNA: TGTGCCAGTAGAGGGACAGGGGTCTCCTACGAGCAGTACTTC. The chain carries TRBV19 and TRBJ2-7; TRBD1 matches at 10 bases. This CDR3 has 14 residues. Germline assignment: CDR1 LNHDA and CDR2 SQIVND (reference sequence). The ends lost 6 bases at V and 0 bases at J; junction bases unmatched: 2.

This clone occurred a few times. This chain joins TRBV7-9 and TRBJ1-2; D is perhaps TRBD1 (6 bases). Germline V lookup: CDR1 SEHNR, CDR2 FQNEAQ (reference sequence). The CDR3 has 16 amino acids. The ends were cut back, 5 bases at V and 2 bases at J, with 18 bases in the middle. CDR3 bases: TGTGCCAGCAGCCCCCAGGGGCGGGTCGTAAACTATGGCTACACCTTC. Translated, it gives CASSPQGRVVNYGYTF. Complete variable domain (other parts from reference TRBV7-9 and TRBJ1-2): DTGVSQNPRHKITKRGQNVTFRCDPISEHNRLYWYRQTLGQGPEFLTYFQNEAQLEKSRLLSDRFSAERPKGSFSTLEIQRTEQGDSAMYLCASSPQGRVVNYGYTFGSGTRLTVV.

This chain joins TRBV5-1 and TRBJ1-2; D gene ambiguous. Trimming cost V 0 bases and J 6 bases, with 6 bases left between them. Per germline, CDR1 SGHRS and CDR2 YFSETQ. The CDR3 runs to 12 residues. The CDR3 reads CASSLAGDGYTF. Written as DNA, the CDR3 is TGCGCCAGCAGCTTGGCCGGGGATGGCTACACCTTC.

V and J are TRBV15 and TRBJ1-5, with D maybe TRBD1 (6 bases). The V end was cut by 3 bases, the J end by 6 bases, with 9 bases between. Germline CDR1 reads LNHNV; CDR2 reads YYDKDF (reference sequence). This CDR3 has 13 amino acids. The chain's CDR3 is CATSRAQGQPQHF. Written as DNA, the CDR3 is TGTGCCACCAGCAGGGCACAGGGTCAGCCCCAGCATTTT.

V is TRBV19 and J is TRBJ2-5; 9 bases fit TRBD1. Germline V gene sequence: CDR1 LNHDA, CDR2 SQIVND (reference sequence). After removal of 6 bases from V and 5 bases from J, the junction contained 19 bases not matched to a gene. CDR3 length equals 18 residues. In DNA form, the CDR3 reads TGTGCCAGTAGCCGAACCGGGACAGGGTCCCGCCGGGGTGAGACCCAGTACTTC. As protein: CASSRTGTGSRRGETQYF.

This chain links TRBV1 with TRBJ1-3. TRBV1 is a recognized pseudogene. The CDR3 sequence is 19 residues long. This CDR3 reads CTSSQGGYGVGKPGNTIYF. The DNA for the CDR3 is TGCACCAGCAGCCAAGGAGGTTACGGAGTCGGGAAACCTGGAAACACCATATATTTT.

The chain has TRBV6-5 and TRBJ2-7, with 9 bases identical to TRBD1. In germline, CDR1 is MNHEY, CDR2 SVGAGI. V dropped 5 bases and J dropped 7; count of bases not matched to a gene: 12. The CDR3 loop spans 15 amino acids. The CDR3 region is CASSTSGTGRREQYF. CDR3 DNA sequence: TGTGCCAGCAGTACCTCCGGGACAGGGCGTCGGGAGCAGTACTTC.

This chain links TRBV9 with TRBJ2-5; D possibly corresponds to TRBD2 (7 bases). Trimming removed 4 bases at V and 4 bases at J, with 20 bases between. There are 16 residues in the CDR3. Germline-derived CDR1 and CDR2 are SGDLS and YYNGEE. Here the CDR3 reads CASSPRLGGDGETQYF. In nucleotides, the CDR3 is TGTGCCAGCAGCCCGCGATTAGGGGGGGATGGAGAGACCCAGTACTTC.

This chain uses TRBV2 with TRBJ2-5, with a tentative D call TRBD2 (5 bases). The CDR3 has 14 amino acids. Germline loops: CDR1 SNHLY, CDR2 FYNNEI. V lost 11 bases to trimming and J lost 0 bases, with 16 bases between them. The CDR3 protein is CALRGLQYQETQYF. The CDR3 nucleotides read TGTGCCCTCAGAGGACTTCAGTACCAAGAGACCCAGTACTTC.

The J gene is TRBJ1-3, the V gene TRBV27; 7 positions match TRBD1. Germline values: CDR1 MNHEY, CDR2 SMNVEV (reference sequence). The CDR3 runs 15 residues. The trim removed 6 bases at V and 0 bases at J, leaving 5 bases unmatched. CDR3 protein: CASRMTGISGNTIYF. In DNA, the CDR3 is TGTGCCAGCAGAATGACAGGGATCTCTGGAAACACCATATATTTT.

This clone was counted between two and nine times. The CDR3 region is CASKDRGSSYEQYF. CDR3 nucleotide sequence: TGTGCCAGCAAGGATCGGGGGTCCTCCTACGAGCAGTACTTC. This chain joins TRBV27 and TRBJ2-7; D is possibly TRBD2 (6 bases). From germline, CDR1 is MNHEY and CDR2 SMNVEV (reference sequence). This CDR3 region has 14 residues. V lost 7 bases, J lost 0 bases, and 13 bases lay in between.

This clone was observed once. The chain couples TRBV5-1 to TRBJ1-1; D unresolved. The germline V gene has CDR1 SGHRS and CDR2 YFSETQ. The CDR3 covers 15 residues. Trimming removed 0 bases at V and 6 bases at J, with 15 bases between. Written as DNA, the CDR3 is TGCGCCAGCAGCTTGGTCGCGGGAGACTTGGCTGAAGCTTTCTTT. It specifies CASSLVAGDLAEAFF.

The table lists this clone with a few counts. This rearrangement joins TRBV7-3 to TRBJ2-2; 7 positions match TRBD1. Germline V CDR1 and CDR2: SGHTA, FQGTGA. The trim removed 2 bases at V and 7 bases at J, leaving 4 bases unmatched. The CDR3 spans 14 residues. The DNA of the CDR3 is TGTGCCAGCAGCTTATGGCAGGGGGACGGGGAGCTGTTTTTT. The encoded protein is CASSLWQGDGELFF.

The chain couples TRBV27 to TRBJ2-1, with D possibly TRBD2 on 6 matching bases. The CDR3 is 18 amino acids. Trimming pared 1 base from V and 0 bases from J, leaving 16 bases between. Germline V lookup: CDR1 MNHEY, CDR2 SMNVEV (reference sequence). CDR3 protein: CASSLYRLAYSSYNEQFF. Written as DNA, the CDR3 is TGTGCCAGCAGTTTATATCGGCTAGCGTACAGCTCCTACAATGAGCAGTTCTTC.

The chain is built from TRBV7-9 and TRBJ2-1; 7 nucleotides agree with TRBD1. This CDR3 has 13 amino acids. Germline CDR1 SEHNR, CDR2 FQNEAQ (reference sequence). V shed 3 bases, J shed 6 bases, and the junction held 2 bases outside the gene matches. DNA of the CDR3: TGTGCCAGCAGCTTGGGACAGCTCAATGAGCAGTTCTTC. Translating gives CASSLGQLNEQFF.

The chain couples TRBV19 to TRBJ2-5, with D possibly matching TRBD2 (5 bases). In germline, CDR1 is LNHDA, CDR2 SQIVND (reference sequence). The CDR3 has 13 residues. With 5 bases removed from V and 4 bases from J, the gap between germline ends came to 11 bases. CDR3 coding DNA: TGTGCCAGTAGTTGGGCCGGGATAGAGACCCAGTACTTC. It specifies CASSWAGIETQYF.

This chain links TRBV5-4 with TRBJ2-2; 13 nucleotides match TRBD2. The CDR3 is 17 residues long. The germline V gene has CDR1 SGHNT and CDR2 YYREEE (reference sequence). The V segment lost 3 bases and the J segment 5 bases; nucleotides outside the gene matches: 7. In DNA, the CDR3 is TGTGCCAGCAGCTCGACTAGCGGGGGGCAGGTTACCGGGGAGCTGTTTTTT. It codes for CASSSTSGGQVTGELFF.

With respect to this clone: Other DNA sequences in the same sample also yield this CDR3. The DNA for the CDR3 is TGTGCCAGCAGCCTAGGCGGGGGGGGCACCTCCGAGCAGTACTTC. Protein: CASSLGGGGTSEQYF. The gene calls are TRBV11-3 and TRBJ2-7; 9 bases are shared with TRBD2. The CDR3 contains 15 residues. Germline values: CDR1 SGHNT, CDR2 YENEEA. Trimming took 5 bases from V and 6 from J; bases not matched to a gene: 11.

This chain links TRBV11-2 with TRBJ1-3; D call uncertain. This CDR3 is 15 amino acids long. Looked up from germline, CDR1 is SGHAT and CDR2 is FQNNGV. V dropped 1 base and J dropped 6 bases, with 13 bases sitting between them. The CDR3 DNA reads as TGTGCCAGCAGCTTAGGGACTGGGAGAACAAACACCATATATTTT. This encodes CASSLGTGRTNTIYF.

This chain uses TRBV9 with TRBJ2-3; 10 nucleotides agree with TRBD2. The germline CDR1 and CDR2 sequences are SGDLS and YYNGEE. This CDR3 spans 20 amino acids. V lost 0 bases, J lost 0 bases, and 13 bases stayed unmatched. The CDR3, as DNA: TGTGCCAGCAGCGTAGCTCCGAGCCTAGCGGGGGCATCTAGCACAGATACGCAGTATTTT. As protein: CASSVAPSLAGASSTDTQYF.